This TCR beta chain came from a study of control samples from healthy donors and cancer patients. Trimming pared 1 base from V and 4 bases from J, leaving 13 bases between. CDR3 length equals 15 residues. Germline lookup yields CDR1 SGHAT and CDR2 FQDESV (reference sequence). Assay: immunoSEQ multiplex PCR; the TCRdb copy retains only in-frame clones and omits some. Found here are around 90,000 clones, about 89% of them singletons; the top ten hold 21%. This clonotype was sampled from a man aged 25 to 40 in good health. The sample taken for sequencing was blood. V is TRBV11-1 and J is TRBJ2-5; D possibly corresponds to TRBD1 (6 bases). The CDR3 sequence is CASSLGVGARETQYF. DNA for the CDR3: TGTGCCAGCAGCTTAGGGGTGGGGGCGAGAGAGACCCAGTACTTC.